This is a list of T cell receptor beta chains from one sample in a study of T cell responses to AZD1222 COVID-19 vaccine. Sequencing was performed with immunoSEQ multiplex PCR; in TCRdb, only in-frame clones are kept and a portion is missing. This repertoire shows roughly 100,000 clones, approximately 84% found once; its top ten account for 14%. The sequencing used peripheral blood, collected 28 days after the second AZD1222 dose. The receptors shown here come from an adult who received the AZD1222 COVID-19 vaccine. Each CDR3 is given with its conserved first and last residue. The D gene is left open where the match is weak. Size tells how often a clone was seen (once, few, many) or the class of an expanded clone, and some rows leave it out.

DNA: TGTGCCAGCAGCTTAAACTCCCGCCCCACCTACAATGAGCAGTTCTTC
CDR3: CASSLNSRPTYNEQFF
J: TRBJ2-1
V: TRBV7-3
D: -
size: -

DNA: TGTGCCAGCAGAGGAGTGTTAGGGGGCACTGAAGCTTTCTTT
CDR3: CASRGVLGGTEAFF
J: TRBJ1-1
V: TRBV6-5
D: -
size: -

DNA: TGTGCCAGCAGCTTAGTCAGGGGGCAGGGAACTAATGAAAAACTGTTTTTT
CDR3: CASSLVRGQGTNEKLFF
J: TRBJ1-4
V: TRBV7-2
D: TRBD1
size: -

DNA: TGCGCCAGCAGCTGGGTAGCGGGGGGTCAAGAGACCCAGTACTTC
CDR3: CASSWVAGGQETQYF
J: TRBJ2-5
V: TRBV5-1
D: TRBD2
size: -

DNA: TGTGCCAGCAGTCCCGGGACTGCAGATACGCAGTATTTT
CDR3: CASSPGTADTQYF
J: TRBJ2-3
V: TRBV27
D: -
size: few

DNA: TGTGCCAGTAGTATCCTGGGAGCTGAAGCTTTCTTT
CDR3: CASSILGAEAFF
J: TRBJ1-1
V: TRBV19
D: -
size: -

DNA: TGTGCCAGTAGGCCGGGACTTACCTTTGAGGAGCAGTACTTC
CDR3: CASRPGLTFEEQYF
J: TRBJ2-7
V: TRBV19
D: -
size: -

DNA: TGTGCCAGCAGCTCTAGCGGCGGGAGGGCAACAGATACGCAGTATTTT
CDR3: CASSSSGGRATDTQYF
J: TRBJ2-3
V: TRBV7-2
D: TRBD2
size: few

DNA: TGCGCCAGCAGCCCGGCAGGGGGAAGAAACACCATATATTTT
CDR3: CASSPAGGRNTIYF
J: TRBJ1-3
V: TRBV5-1
D: TRBD1
size: -

DNA: TGTGCCAGCTCCCCTGTGCTTGAAGGACGGGAGCAGTACTTC
CDR3: CASSPVLEGREQYF
J: TRBJ2-7
V: TRBV18
D: -
size: -

DNA: TGTGCCAGCAGTTCAACCCCGGCTTCGGGCTACACCTTC
CDR3: CASSSTPASGYTF
J: TRBJ1-2
V: TRBV27
D: -
size: -

DNA: TGTGCCAGCAGCTTGGGGACAGGCGATTATAGCAATCAGCCCCAGCATTTT
CDR3: CASSLGTGDYSNQPQHF
J: TRBJ1-5
V: TRBV7-9
D: TRBD1
size: -

DNA: TGTGCCAGCAGCTTGCGACTAGGAGACGCAGATACGCAGTATTTT
CDR3: CASSLRLGDADTQYF
J: TRBJ2-3
V: TRBV5-4
D: -
size: few

DNA: TGTGCCAGCAGCCAAGACAGGGACTACGAGCAGTACTTC
CDR3: CASSQDRDYEQYF
J: TRBJ2-7
V: TRBV6-5
D: TRBD1
size: -

DNA: TGTGCCAGCAGGGTTGGTCAGGGTAACACCGGGGAGCTGTTTTTT
CDR3: CASRVGQGNTGELFF
J: TRBJ2-2
V: TRBV2
D: -
size: -

DNA: TGTGCCAGCAGCTACCGCTTGGGGAACACTGAAGCTTTCTTT
CDR3: CASSYRLGNTEAFF
J: TRBJ1-1
V: TRBV11-1
D: -
size: -

DNA: TGTGCCAGCAGCTTAGGGACAGGTAGAGAAGCTTTCTTT
CDR3: CASSLGTGREAFF
J: TRBJ1-1
V: TRBV11-1
D: TRBD1
size: -